This T cell receptor (beta chain) was recorded in a study of human versus mouse CDR3 diversity and MHC coevolution. About the study: immunoSEQ was reported to reach one in 200,000 T cells sensitivity.

The ends were cut back, 0 bases at V and 4 bases at J, with 2 bases in the middle. The V gene's germline CDR1 is WNHNN and CDR2 SYGVQD (reference sequence). The CDR3 covers 12 residues. Libraries were prepared by immunoSEQ multiplex PCR; TCRdb keeps only in-frame clonotypes and omits some of them. The sample records about 77,000 clones, 85% to 95% being singletons. Cells were CD45RO-negative CD62L-positive naive CD4 T cells sorted from PBMCs. Regarding this clone: Its antigen is currently unknown. The sample carries other DNA sequences with the same CDR3.

Overall study findings and caveats: Compared with mice, human CDR3s carried more deletions and insertions on average. Most of the three human donors had the lowest clonal inequality.

Sequencing was performed on naive CD4+ T cells from blood. Subset described: CD45RO-negative CD62L-positive naive CD4 T cells. The clonotype was recovered from a person between 30 and 69 years old in good health. The rearrangement links TRBV10-1 to TRBJ2-3; the D is unclear. The CDR3 coding sequence is TGCGCCAGCAGTGAGTCCGCAGATACGCAGTATTTT. This sequence encodes CASSESADTQYF.